This entry features one TCR beta chain sequence. J was trimmed by 1 base and V by 5 bases; bases with no gene match: 4. CDR1 and CDR2 (germline): SGHAT, FQNNGV. The CDR3 has 14 amino acids. These data are taken from a study of control samples from healthy donors and cancer patients. Here immunoSEQ multiplex PCR was the method, and the copy in TCRdb shows in-frame clones only, minus some. The sample lists over 110,000 clones; roughly 90% were seen once. This sequence originates from a man between 25 and 39 years old in good health. The chain carries TRBV11-2 and TRBJ2-7; 8 bases agree with TRBD1. The source material was blood. DNA of the CDR3: TGTGCCAGCAGCATCCGGGACAGGTCCTACGAGCAGTACTTC. Amino acid sequence: CASSIRDRSYEQYF.